This T cell receptor (beta chain) is drawn from a study of blood T cell repertoires in COVID-19. Whole-study context: Samples of COVID-19 (acute and convalescent) were obtained from the United States, Italy and Spain. Nucleic acid was either cDNA or gDNA, and it came from T cells, B-cell-depleted T cells, or PBMCs.

Per the study methods: The assay estimated nucleated cells by amplifying reference gene primers. TCRdb's table, derived via immunoSEQ multiplex PCR, lists solely in-frame clones and lacks some. That table furnishes V, J and clone size, whereas the DNA furnished D and trimming. The table lists around 700,000 clones, 75% to 90% of them singletons. Sequences were obtained from peripheral blood. This TCR was sampled from a woman aged 18-30 years with acute or convalescent COVID-19.

The CDR3 bases are TGTGCCAGCAGCTCCGGCAATGAGCAGTTCTTC. It encodes CASSSGNEQFF. This chain uses TRBV7-2 with TRBJ2-1; D remains unclear. With 4 bases removed from V and 6 bases from J, the gap between germline ends came to 4 bases. The CDR3 length is 11 residues. The V gene's germline CDR1 is SGHTA and CDR2 FQGNSA.